The 24 T cell receptor beta chains given below trace back to one sample, sequenced in a study of T cells in Graves' hyperthyroidism and ophthalmopathy. RNA transcripts gave rise to amplified TCR beta CDR3 regions. TCR CDR3 underwent first-round RT-PCR with the HTBI primer set. TCRdb processed the multiplex PCR reads anew with MiXCR; each CDR3 protein has one entry. The sample includes roughly 500,000 distinct CDR3 sequences, 15% to 20% seen only once; the top ten take around 32%. Sample: blood. The receptors here all came from a woman younger than 45 with Graves' ophthalmopathy.

The table lists this clonotype with many counts. This CDR3 is CSAESGQGEQYF. The CDR3 DNA is TGCAGTGCCGAAAGCGGACAGGGCGAGCAGTACTTC. V gene TRBV20-1 combines with J gene TRBJ2-7; 8 positions agree with TRBD1. Germline V gene data show CDR1 as DFQATT and CDR2 as SNEGSKA (reference sequence). This CDR3 is 12 amino acids long. The junction had 7 bases not matched to a gene; V was cut back by 6 bases and J by 6 bases.

The chain uses TRBV4-3 and TRBJ2-2; D not resolved. The germline CDR1 and CDR2 sequences are LGHNA and YSLEER. V was pared by 0 bases and J by 1 base, with 9 bases between. This CDR3 region has 16 residues. CDR3 loop: CASSQDTLMNTGELFF. For the CDR3, the DNA is TGCGCCAGCAGCCAAGATACGTTAATGAACACCGGGGAGCTGTTTTTT.

This clonotype was detected many times. J is TRBJ2-7 and V is TRBV6-2 or TRBV6-3; TRBD2 matches 8 bases. V gave up 6 bases and J gave up 5 bases; unmatched junction bases: 6. This CDR3 is built from 13 residues. Per the germline V gene, CDR1 is MNHEY and CDR2 is SVGEGT. CDR3 nucleotides: TGTGCCAGCAGAAGCGGGAGAAACGACGAGCAGTACTTC. As protein: CASRSGRNDEQYF.

In its sample, this clonotype was seen once. The V gene is TRBV15, the J gene TRBJ1-1; the D gene is possibly TRBD1 (5 bases). The CDR3 length is 16 residues. The V gene's germline CDR1 is LNHNV and CDR2 YYDKDF (reference sequence). V lost 1 base and J 1 base, leaving 13 bases between the germline ends. CDR3 coding DNA: TGTGCCACCAGCAGAGTGTCGGGACTGGGGAACACTGAAGCTTTCTTT. It specifies CATSRVSGLGNTEAFF.

The V call is TRBV6-9, the J call TRBJ2-7; 7 bases align to TRBD1. Per germline, CDR1 MNHGY and CDR2 SVAAGI. The length of the CDR3 is 17 residues. J gave up 0 bases and V 3 bases, and 11 bases lay outside the gene matches. The CDR3 bases are TGTGCCAGCAGTTACGGGGACGGGACAGAGAGCTCCTACGAGCAGTACTTC. This translates into CASSYGDGTESSYEQYF.

In its sample, this clonotype was seen a few times. The rearrangement links TRBV4-3 to TRBJ2-3, with TRBD2 identical over 10 bases. Germline CDR1 reads LGHNA; CDR2 reads YSLEER. The V and J ends lost 2 bases and 6 bases, in that order; junction bases with no gene match: 14. The CDR3 runs 18 residues. The CDR3: CASSQSIGSGRAPDTQYF. The DNA for the CDR3 is TGCGCCAGCAGCCAAAGCATAGGGAGCGGGAGGGCCCCGGATACGCAGTATTTT.

This clonotype was seen many times. The chain couples TRBV30 to TRBJ1-5; TRBD1 aligns across 7 bases. The CDR3 totals 14 residues. V lost 4 bases, J lost 5 bases, and 8 bases stayed unmatched. The germline CDR1 and CDR2 sequences are GTSNPN and SVGIG (reference sequence). The CDR3 sequence is CAWNSGGGDQPQHF. The CDR3 DNA is TGTGCCTGGAATTCAGGAGGGGGCGATCAGCCCCAGCATTTT.

This clonotype appeared many times. This chain uses TRBV18 with TRBJ1-3; D ambiguous. Trimming removed 3 bases at V and 2 bases at J, with 5 bases between. Looked up from germline, CDR1 is KGHSH and CDR2 is LQKENI. The CDR3 is 13 amino acids. The CDR3 DNA reads TGTGCCAGCTCACCTCAACCTGGAAACACCATATATTTT. This codes for CASSPQPGNTIYF. Variable domain in full (rest from reference TRBV18 and TRBJ1-3): NAGVMQNPRHLVRRRGQEARLRCSPMKGHSHVYWYRQLPEEGLKFMVYLQKENIIDESGMPKERFSAEFPKEGPSILRIQQVVRGDSAAYFCASSPQPGNTIYFGEGSWLTVV.

This clonotype has more than one count but fewer than ten. This sequence joins TRBV7-2 and TRBJ2-3, with D perhaps TRBD1 (6 bases). The CDR3 extends over 13 amino acids. The germline V gene has CDR1 SGHTA and CDR2 FQGNSA. V lost 6 bases and J 6 bases, leaving 13 bases between the germline ends. The DNA for the CDR3 is TGTGCCAGCAGTGGACAGCCTTCTGATACGCAGTATTTT. Translated: CASSGQPSDTQYF. Full variable domain (remainder filled in from reference TRBV7-2 and TRBJ2-3): GAGVSQSPSNKVTEKGKDVELRCDPISGHTALYWYRQSLGQGLEFLIYFQGNSAPDKSGLPSDRFSAERTGGSVSTLTIQRTQQEDSAVYLCASSGQPSDTQYFGPGTRLTVL.

The V and J genes are TRBV6-1 and TRBJ2-7, with D uncertain. The CDR3 consists of 13 residues. V was pared by 9 bases and J by 3 bases, with 15 bases between. Per germline, CDR1 MNHNS and CDR2 SASEGT. For the CDR3, the DNA is TGTGCCAGTCGTACCCCTAACGACTACGAGCAGTACTTC. It codes for CASRTPNDYEQYF.

This clonotype came up many times. J is TRBJ2-5 and V is TRBV11-1; 9 bases agree with TRBD1. Germline V gene sequence: CDR1 SGHAT, CDR2 FQDESV (reference sequence). The CDR3 consists of 16 residues. With 3 bases clipped from V and 0 bases from J, the junction kept 5 bases outside the gene matches. In nucleotides, the CDR3 is TGTGCCAGCAGCTTTCCGGGACAGGGTGACCAAGAGACCCAGTACTTC. It encodes CASSFPGQGDQETQYF.

The CDR3 protein is CASGTSGRYEQYF. The CDR3 DNA sequence: TGTGCCAGTGGGACTAGCGGGAGGTACGAGCAGTACTTC. The V and J genes are TRBV2 and TRBJ2-7; 15 bases fit TRBD2. The V and J ends lost 9 bases and 4 bases, in that order; junction bases with no gene match: 1. There are 13 residues in the CDR3. Germline CDR1 is SNHLY and CDR2 is FYNNEI.

A few counts support this clonotype. This rearrangement joins TRBV19 to TRBJ1-6, with D uncertain. Germline CDR1 and CDR2: LNHDA and SQIVND (reference sequence). The CDR3 spans 14 residues. The V gene lost 9 bases and the J gene lost 10 bases, with 19 bases spanning the gap. This chain's CDR3 is CASLPDRGGSPLHF. CDR3 in DNA: TGTGCCAGCTTACCGGACCGCGGAGGCTCACCCCTCCACTTT.

The rearrangement uses TRBV2 and TRBJ1-4, with D uncertain. CDR1 and CDR2 (germline): SNHLY, FYNNEI. Trimming pared 5 bases from V and 3 bases from J, leaving 13 bases between. The CDR3 covers 15 residues. CDR3 region: CASSLGLPANEKLFF. CDR3 DNA: TGTGCCAGCAGTTTAGGACTCCCAGCTAATGAAAAACTGTTTTTT.

In this sample, this clonotype turned up many times. CDR3 amino acids: CASTQDRGNQPQHF. Here the CDR3 DNA reads TGTGCCAGCACACAAGACAGGGGCAATCAGCCCCAGCATTTT. V and J are TRBV7-2 and TRBJ1-5, with TRBD1 matching 7 bases. The CDR3 is 14 amino acids. CDR1 is SGHTA, CDR2 FQGNSA, per germline. The ends lost 7 bases at V and 2 bases at J; junction bases unmatched: 5.

There are many counts of this clonotype. The rearrangement uses TRBV3-1 and TRBJ2-7; 10 nucleotides line up with TRBD1. The CDR3 runs 15 residues. Per germline, CDR1 LGHDT and CDR2 YNNKEL (reference sequence). The junction had 5 bases not matched to a gene; V was cut back by 4 bases and J by 2 bases. The CDR3 region has the DNA TGTGCCAGCAGCCTCCGGGACAGGGGTCCCTACGAGCAGTACTTC. Translated: CASSLRDRGPYEQYF.

The rearrangement links TRBV12-5 to TRBJ2-3; D gene uncertain. The germline V and J ends were trimmed by 3 bases and 3 bases, with 4 bases remaining between them. The CDR3 consists of 12 residues. Germline V gene data show CDR1 as LGHNT and CDR2 as FRNRAP. CDR3 nucleotides: TGTGCTAGTGGTTTTCATACAGATACGCAGTATTTT. This sequence encodes CASGFHTDTQYF.

The rearrangement links TRBV28 to TRBJ2-7; D assignment may be TRBD1 or TRBD2 (7 bases each). The CDR3 extends over 15 amino acids. Germline CDR1 MDHEN, CDR2 SYDVKM. V was shortened by 2 bases and J by 4 bases, with 15 bases between the two germline ends. The CDR3 sequence: CASSLGGRGLYEQYF. The CDR3 nucleotides are TGTGCCAGCAGTTTAGGGGGGAGGGGGCTTTACGAGCAGTACTTC. The full variable domain, in which reference TRBV28 and TRBJ2-7 provide the parts outside the CDR3, is DVKVTQSSRYLVKRTGEKVFLECVQDMDHENMFWYRQDPGLGLRLIYFSYDVKMKEKGDIPEGYSVSREKKERFSLILESASTNQTSMYLCASSLGGRGLYEQYFGPGTRLTVT.

This clonotype turned up a few times. The chain employs TRBV6-1 and TRBJ1-1, with unresolved D. With 5 bases removed from V and 7 bases from J, the gap between germline ends came to 14 bases. The CDR3 runs 13 residues. Germline loops: CDR1 MNHNS, CDR2 SASEGT. CDR3 in DNA: TGTGCCAGCAGTCCCCCCGGGGTCCATGAAGCTTTCTTT. This translates into CASSPPGVHEAFF.

This clonotype was found many times. The chain employs TRBV28 and TRBJ2-7; perhaps TRBD2 as D (6 bases). CDR1 is MDHEN and CDR2 is SYDVKM in the germline V gene. V lost 9 bases, J lost 4 bases, and 16 bases lay in between. This CDR3 is built from 13 residues. The chain's CDR3 is CASSVRGSYEQYF. The CDR3 DNA reads TGTGCCAGTTCTGTACGGGGGTCTTACGAGCAGTACTTC.

This clonotype showed up many times. This rearrangement joins TRBV13 to TRBJ2-7; 7 bases are shared with TRBD1. CDR1 and CDR2 from the germline V gene are PRHDT and FYEKMQ (reference sequence). The CDR3 sequence is 15 residues long. The ends lost 4 bases at V and 2 bases at J; junction bases unmatched: 8. CDR3 loop: CASSWAGGSTYEQYF. As DNA, the CDR3 is TGTGCCAGCAGCTGGGCAGGGGGTAGTACCTACGAGCAGTACTTC.

This clonotype was observed many times. The chain employs TRBV5-1 and TRBJ2-1; D could derive from TRBD1 or TRBD2 (5 bases each). Trimming removed 4 bases at V and 7 bases at J, with 9 bases between. Germline-derived CDR1 and CDR2 are SGHRS and YFSETQ. The CDR3 is made up of 12 amino acids. The CDR3: CASSPWGNEQFF. CDR3 in DNA: TGCGCCAGCAGCCCCTGGGGGAATGAGCAGTTCTTC.

This clonotype was found a few times. The chain carries TRBV19 and TRBJ1-2; 10 positions agree with TRBD1. This CDR3 has 16 residues. Trimming at V came to 6 bases and at J to 6 bases, leaving 13 bases not matched to a gene. In germline, CDR1 is LNHDA, CDR2 SQIVND (reference sequence). The CDR3 DNA is TGTGCCAGTAGGAAAACCCCGGGACAGGGGTTTGATGGCTACACCTTC. Translation gives CASRKTPGQGFDGYTF.

At least ten counts were recorded for this clonotype. This rearrangement joins TRBV27 to TRBJ2-7; no reliable D call. The CDR3 runs to 14 residues. CDR1 and CDR2 from the germline V gene are MNHEY and SMNVEV (reference sequence). V was trimmed by 0 bases and J by 2 bases, leaving 8 bases between them. The CDR3 region has the DNA TGTGCCAGCAGTTTATCGGTCAGGACCTACGAGCAGTACTTC. This codes for CASSLSVRTYEQYF.